This TCR beta chain comes out of a study of blood T cell repertoires in COVID-19 (TCRdb year 2020). Describing the broader study: The collaborator samples originated in the United States, Italy and Spain and spanned the acute and convalescent phases of COVID-19. Subjects who had been exposed to COVID-19, were actively infected with it, or had recovered from it provided the deeply sampled blood TCRbeta repertoires that made up the dataset. Sample metadata almost always included a de-identified subject ID, COVID-19 status, age in years and sex. Where available, HLA class I and class II types were obtained from metadata supplied by the sample provider rather than from assay-based typing. The prospective study material was composed of cDNA or gDNA derived from T cells, B-cell-depleted T cells, or PBMCs. The repertoires were released in a freely available public database intended as a resource for research on the immune response to SARS-CoV-2. The samples were drawn from the first 160 participants of the ongoing ImmuneRACE study and from 1,254 subjects provided by 6 global collaborators. Overall results and qualifications from the work: The amount of clinical and demographic metadata varied by source and participant and was provided uncurated.

Collaborating institutions collected whole blood in K2EDTA tubes following their own protocols. For TCRbeta analysis, collaborators shipped samples in one of three forms: frozen whole blood, isolated PBMCs, or DNA extracted from either of those sample types. TCRbeta CDR3 regions were amplified from genomic DNA by means of the immunoSEQ Assay, a bias-controlled multiplex PCR. The paper's data handling went like this. Within the assay, amplification of reference gene primers was used to estimate how many nucleated cells each sample contained. To quantify the absolute abundance of each unique TCRbeta CDR3 rearrangement, sequence reads were collapsed and filtered. Productive Simpson clonality was computed per sample as the square root of Simpson's diversity index over productive rearrangements. The clones in this table, taken by TCRdb from immuneACCESS, are in-frame only. Not every clone is retained; where verified, under half of the shortfall comes from an unresolved V gene, and the cause of the rest is unknown. V and J calls and clone size follow that table, whereas D and trimming were derived from the DNA. In all, the sample holds tens of thousands of clones, and nearly 90% of those were seen once. The top ten clonotypes cover about a tenth of the sample.

The germline V gene yields SGDLS for CDR1 and YYNGEE for CDR2. The V and J ends are trimmed by 0 bases and 0 bases, leaving 11 bases between them. The CDR3 measures 16 amino acids from cysteine to phenylalanine. CDR3 DNA only is kept here, 48 bases in frame from base 1. For this clone: Its antigen remains undetermined. One base away there is no much larger clone; base qualities are not given.

This receptor was identified in a human donor in a cohort sampled during active COVID-19. The chain joins TRBV9 to TRBJ2-3, and possibly TRBD2, on 5 matching bases. Sequencing was done on a sample of peripheral blood. The bases read TGTGCCAGCAGCGTAGAGGTGAGCGGAAGCACAGATACGCAGTATTTT. It translates to CASSVEVSGSTDTQYF.